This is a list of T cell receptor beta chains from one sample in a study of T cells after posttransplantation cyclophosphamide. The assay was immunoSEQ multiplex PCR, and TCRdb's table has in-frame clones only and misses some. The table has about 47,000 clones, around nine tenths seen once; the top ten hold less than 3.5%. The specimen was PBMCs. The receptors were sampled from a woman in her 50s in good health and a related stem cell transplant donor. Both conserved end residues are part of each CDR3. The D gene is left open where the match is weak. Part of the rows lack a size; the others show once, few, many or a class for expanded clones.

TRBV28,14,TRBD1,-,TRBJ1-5,TGTGCCAGCAGTTCCAGGGGGCGAGGACAGCCCCAGCATTTT,CASSSRGRGQPQHF
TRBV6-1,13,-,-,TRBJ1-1,TGTGCTACAGCAGTGGTCAGTAGCACTGAAGCTTTCTTT,CATAVVSSTEAFF
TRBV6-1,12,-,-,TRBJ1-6,TGTGCCAGCAGTGACAGGGGTTCACCCCTCCACTTT,CASSDRGSPLHF
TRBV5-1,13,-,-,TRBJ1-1,TGCGCCAGCAGCTTGGGTGAGGGATCTGAAGCTTTCTTT,CASSLGEGSEAFF
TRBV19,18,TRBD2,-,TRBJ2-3,TGTGCCAGTAGTATAATAGGGTTTCAGGGAGGGAGCACAGATACGCAGTATTTT,CASSIIGFQGGSTDTQYF
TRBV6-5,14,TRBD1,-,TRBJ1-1,TGTGCCAGCAGGGACAGGGGTTTGAACACTGAAGCTTTCTTT,CASRDRGLNTEAFF
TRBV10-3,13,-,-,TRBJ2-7,TGTGCCATCAGTGAGTACAGGGTCTACGAGCAGTACTTC,CAISEYRVYEQYF
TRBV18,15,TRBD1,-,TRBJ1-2,TGTGCCAGCTCACCAGGTGACAGGGAGGTTTATGGCTACACCTTC,CASSPGDREVYGYTF
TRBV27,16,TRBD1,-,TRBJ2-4,TGTGCCAGCAGTATCAATACAGGGGCGGCCAAAAACATTCAGTACTTC,CASSINTGAAKNIQYF
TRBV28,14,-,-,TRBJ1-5,TGTGCCAGCAGCGAACCGGGACACAATCAGCCCCAGCATTTT,CASSEPGHNQPQHF
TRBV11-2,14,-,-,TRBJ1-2,TGTGCCAGCATCGGGCAGGGATTGATAGAAGGCTACACCTTC,CASIGQGLIEGYTF
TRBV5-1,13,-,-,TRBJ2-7,TGCGCCAGCAGCCTGGCGGTCTCCTACGAGCAGTACTTC,CASSLAVSYEQYF
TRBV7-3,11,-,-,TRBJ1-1,TGTGCCAGCAGTACAGGGAATGAAGCTTTCTTT,CASSTGNEAFF
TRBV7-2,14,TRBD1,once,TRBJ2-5,TGTGCCAGCAGCTTAGCGACAGGGTCGGAGACCCAGTACTTC,CASSLATGSETQYF
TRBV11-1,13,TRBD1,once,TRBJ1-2,TGTGCCAGCAGCTTAGACAGGGGGCATGGCTACACCTTC,CASSLDRGHGYTF
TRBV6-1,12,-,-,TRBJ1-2,TGTGCCAGCAGTGAAGCTCTCAGGGTTGTTCTCTTC,CASSEALRVVLF
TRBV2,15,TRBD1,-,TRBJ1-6,TGTGCCAGCAGTGAAGAACGCAGGGGGTTCTCACCCCTCCACTTT,CASSEERRGFSPLHF
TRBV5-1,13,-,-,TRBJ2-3,TGCGCCAGCAGCTGGGCTCTAGCGGATACGCAGTATTTT,CASSWALADTQYF
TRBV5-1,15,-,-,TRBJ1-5,TGCGCCAGCAGCTTGACAGGGACCCCCTCGGGGCCCCAGCATTTT,CASSLTGTPSGPQHF
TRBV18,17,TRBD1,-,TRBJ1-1,TGTGCCAGCTCGAAAGGACAGGGACTATACATGAACACTGAAGCTTTCTTT,CASSKGQGLYMNTEAFF
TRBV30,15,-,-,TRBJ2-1,TGTGCCTGGAGCATTTTTGGCGGAGTGTACAATGAGCAGTTCTTC,CAWSIFGGVYNEQFF
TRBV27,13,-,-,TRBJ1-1,TGTGCCAGCAGCTCGGGGTTGGTATCTGAAGCTTTCTTT,CASSSGLVSEAFF
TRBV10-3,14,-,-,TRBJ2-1,TGTGCCAGTCGTTTGGGCGCCTTGTTTGGTGAGCAGTTCTTC,CASRLGALFGEQFF
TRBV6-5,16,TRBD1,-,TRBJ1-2,TGTGCCAGCAGTTACAGTCGACAGGGGGCGTGGGATGGCTACACCTTC,CASSYSRQGAWDGYTF
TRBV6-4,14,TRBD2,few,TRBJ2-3,TGTGCCAGCAGTGACGGCGGGGGAGCAGATACGCAGTATTTT,CASSDGGGADTQYF
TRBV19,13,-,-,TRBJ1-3,TGTGCCAGTAGGCGTCCTTCTGGAAACACCATATATTTT,CASRRPSGNTIYF
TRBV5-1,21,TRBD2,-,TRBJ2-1,TGCGCCAGCAGCTGGCCGAGCGGGACTAGCGGGGGGGCAGACTCCTACAATGAGCAGTTCTTC,CASSWPSGTSGGADSYNEQFF
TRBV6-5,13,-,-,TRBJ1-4,TGTGCCAGCAGTAAGCGGCGGGACGAAAAACTGTTTTTT,CASSKRRDEKLFF
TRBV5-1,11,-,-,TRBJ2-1,TGCGCCAGCAGCTTGGCTCAGGAGCAGTTCTTC,CASSLAQEQFF
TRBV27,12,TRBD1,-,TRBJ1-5,TGTGCCAGTCGGACAGGGCGTCAGCCCCAGCATTTT,CASRTGRQPQHF
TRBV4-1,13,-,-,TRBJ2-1,TGCGCCAGCAGCCACCCTAGCTACAATGAGCAGTTCTTC,CASSHPSYNEQFF
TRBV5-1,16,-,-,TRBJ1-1,TGCGCCAGCAGCACCGGCCGGGGGAATGGGAACACTGAAGCTTTCTTT,CASSTGRGNGNTEAFF
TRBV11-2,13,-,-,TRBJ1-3,TGTGCCAGCAGAACAGTCGGGGTTAGAACCATATATTTT,CASRTVGVRTIYF
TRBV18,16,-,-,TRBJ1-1,TGTGCCAGCTCACCGAGCTCCGAACCCCGGAACACTGAAGCTTTCTTT,CASSPSSEPRNTEAFF
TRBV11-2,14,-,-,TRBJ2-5,TGTGCCAGCAGCTCCTCGGCAGGGGTTGAGACCCAGTACTTC,CASSSSAGVETQYF
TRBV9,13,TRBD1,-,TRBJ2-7,TGTGCCAGCAGCGGCCGGGACAGCTACGAGCAGTACTTC,CASSGRDSYEQYF
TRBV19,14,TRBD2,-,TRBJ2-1,TGTGCCAGTGATGATAGCGGGGGGGCCAATGAGCAGTTCTTC,CASDDSGGANEQFF
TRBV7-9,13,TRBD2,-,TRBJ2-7,TGTGCCAGCAGCACATCTCTAGCGGCCGAGCAGTACTTC,CASSTSLAAEQYF
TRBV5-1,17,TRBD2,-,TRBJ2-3,TGCGCCAGCAGCTTGGCCCCGGGGCTAGCGGGAGGAGATACGCAGTATTTT,CASSLAPGLAGGDTQYF
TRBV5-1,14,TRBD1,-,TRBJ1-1,TGCGCCAGCAGCTTGAGCCGGGACAGCCCTGAAGCTTTCTTT,CASSLSRDSPEAFF
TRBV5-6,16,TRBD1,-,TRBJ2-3,TGTGCCAGCAGCGCCCCCGGGACAGGGGGCCCCAATACGCAGTATTTT,CASSAPGTGGPNTQYF
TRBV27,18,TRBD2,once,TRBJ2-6,TGTGCCAGCAGTTTATTGTGGGACTACTACTCTGGGGCCAACGTCCTGACTTTC,CASSLLWDYYSGANVLTF
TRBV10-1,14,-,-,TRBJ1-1,TGCGCCAGCAGTGACAGGCTTAAGGACACTGAAGCTTTCTTT,CASSDRLKDTEAFF
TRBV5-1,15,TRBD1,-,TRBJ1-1,TGCGCCAGCAGACCGGACAGGGGCATGAACACTGAAGCTTTCTTT,CASRPDRGMNTEAFF
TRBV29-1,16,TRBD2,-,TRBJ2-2,TGCAGCGTTGGACTAGCGGGAGGGCCGTACACCGGGGAGCTGTTTTTT,CSVGLAGGPYTGELFF
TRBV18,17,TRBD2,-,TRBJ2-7,TGTGCCAGCTCACCATCTTTAGCGGGAGGGCCCCCCTACGAGCAGTACTTC,CASSPSLAGGPPYEQYF